The 13 T cell receptor beta chains in this list originate from one sample, sequenced in a study of T-cell memory formation after mild COVID-19. Each CDR3 protein gets one entry after TCRdb re-called the 5' RACE reads with MiXCR. The sample carries approximately 150,000 distinct CDR3 sequences, roughly 15% recorded once. Specimen: PBMCs or a T cell subset sorted from them (not recorded which). The receptors were sampled from an adult woman who had mild COVID-19 (a few samples of this study predate the infection). Cell type and time point are not known.

This clonotype was counted a few times. The V gene is TRBV24-1, the J gene TRBJ2-1; TRBD2 agrees at 14 bases. This CDR3 has 15 amino acids. V shed 9 bases, J shed 7 bases, and the junction held 7 bases outside the gene matches. Germline-derived CDR1 and CDR2 are KGHDR and SFDVKD. The CDR3 spells CATGTSGGRGNEQFF. The CDR3 DNA reads as TGTGCCACCGGGACTAGCGGGGGCCGGGGGAATGAGCAGTTCTTC.

This clonotype occurred once. V and J are TRBV20-1 and TRBJ1-5; D ambiguous. V was shortened by 3 bases and J by 0 bases, with 9 bases between the two germline ends. CDR3 length equals 14 residues. Germline V gene lookup returns CDR1 DFQATT and CDR2 SNEGSKA (reference sequence). This chain's CDR3 is CSASSVYSNQPQHF. In nucleotides, the CDR3 is TGCAGTGCTAGCTCGGTTTATAGCAATCAGCCCCAGCATTTT.

The chain uses TRBV7-2 and TRBJ2-7; D possibly matches TRBD1 or TRBD2 (5 bases each). Germline CDR1 and CDR2: SGHTA and FQGNSA. This CDR3 spans 17 amino acids. V was cut by 3 bases and J by 3 bases, with 21 bases left in between. This chain's CDR3 is CASSFSSGLGALYEQYF. The CDR3 coding sequence is TGTGCCAGCAGCTTCTCTTCAGGGCTGGGAGCTCTCTACGAGCAGTACTTC.

This clonotype showed up many times. The chain has TRBV6-6 and TRBJ2-7, with a possible D match to TRBD1 (5 bases). The CDR3 has 13 amino acids. Germline V gives CDR1 MNHNY, CDR2 SVGAGI (reference sequence). Trimming shortened V by 5 bases and J by 4 bases, and 12 bases separated the two germline ends. CDR3 DNA sequence: TGTGCCAGCAGTCAACCCAGGGCGTACGAGCAGTACTTC. Encoded protein: CASSQPRAYEQYF.

The chain is built from TRBV29-1 and TRBJ2-5; 13 nucleotides line up with TRBD2. This CDR3 has 15 amino acids. CDR1 SQVTM and CDR2 ANQGSEA come from the germline V gene. J gave up 6 bases and V 1 base, and 5 bases lay outside the gene matches. CDR3 in DNA: TGCAGCGTTGAAGGGACTAGCGGGAGTGGGAAGACCCAGTACTTC. As protein: CSVEGTSGSGKTQYF.

This clonotype was counted between two and nine times. The chain links TRBV6-5 to TRBJ2-3; D possibly corresponds to TRBD1 (5 bases). V gave up 1 base and J gave up 4 bases, with 21 bases separating them. The CDR3 extends over 18 amino acids. The germline V gene has CDR1 MNHEY and CDR2 SVGAGI. CDR3 DNA sequence: TGTGCCAGCAGTTACTTTGCCCATCCTTGGCAGGGCGCAGATACGCAGTATTTT. Translating it yields CASSYFAHPWQGADTQYF.

This clonotype has just a few counts. The V call is TRBV10-3, the J call TRBJ2-3; the D is unclear. V was shortened by 3 bases and J by 6 bases, with 13 bases between the two germline ends. The CDR3 is made up of 14 amino acids. Germline CDR1 reads ENHRY; CDR2 reads SYGVKD. CDR3 DNA: TGTGCCATCAGTGAATCTGACCCTAGGGATACGCAGTATTTT. It yields the protein CAISESDPRDTQYF.

This clonotype turned up a few times. V usage is TRBV20-1 and J usage is TRBJ2-7; D not certain. CDR1 is DFQATT, CDR2 SNEGSKA, per germline (reference sequence). Trimming took off 0 bases at V and 2 bases at J, with 14 bases between the two ends. The length of the CDR3 is 15 residues. The CDR3 loop reads CSARDRIRSTYEQYF. The CDR3 coding sequence is TGCAGTGCTAGAGATCGAATCCGCTCCACCTACGAGCAGTACTTC.

This clonotype has a handful of counts. CDR3 nucleotides: TGTGCCAGCAGTTACGGACAGGGGGCTAGCGGGAGGGCCTACAATGAGCAGTTCTTC. This gives the protein CASSYGQGASGRAYNEQFF. The J gene is TRBJ2-1, the V gene TRBV6-6; perhaps TRBD2 as D (12 bases). Trimming stripped 2 bases from V and 2 bases from J, with 22 bases between. This CDR3 is built from 19 residues. In germline, CDR1 is MNHNY, CDR2 SVGAGI (reference sequence).

Only a few counts were recorded for this clonotype. This rearrangement joins TRBV2 to TRBJ1-2; tentative D call: TRBD1 (6 bases). V lost 3 bases and J 2 bases, leaving 10 bases between the germline ends. The V gene's germline CDR1 is SNHLY and CDR2 FYNNEI. The CDR3 is 14 amino acids. The CDR3 region is CASSDQGTNYGYTF. The CDR3 DNA reads TGTGCCAGCAGTGACCAGGGGACAAACTATGGCTACACCTTC.

The chain uses TRBV4-1 and TRBJ2-2, with 7 bases that match TRBD2. This CDR3 region has 16 residues. V lost 7 bases, J lost 1 base, and 9 bases stayed unmatched. Germline CDR1 and CDR2: MGHRA and YSYEKL. CDR3: CASISSSGGNTGELFF. CDR3 coding DNA: TGCGCCAGCATTTCTTCTAGCGGAGGGAACACCGGGGAGCTGTTTTTT.

This clonotype was found a few times. V and J are TRBV9 and TRBJ2-2; D is unclear. CDR1 is SGDLS and CDR2 is YYNGEE in the germline V gene. Trimming shortened V by 3 bases and J by 3 bases, and 3 bases separated the two germline ends. This CDR3 is built from 12 residues. The CDR3: CASSAHTGELFF. As DNA, the CDR3 is TGTGCCAGCAGCGCTCACACCGGGGAGCTGTTTTTT.

This clonotype was recorded a few times. The rearrangement joins TRBV5-1 to TRBJ2-1; unclear D gene. Looked up from germline, CDR1 is SGHRS and CDR2 is YFSETQ. V lost 4 bases, J lost 6 bases, and 17 bases lay in between. The CDR3 is 15 amino acids. In DNA, the CDR3 is TGCGCCAGCAGCCCGCTTGAGGCCCCTGGCAATGAGCAGTTCTTC. This gives the protein CASSPLEAPGNEQFF.